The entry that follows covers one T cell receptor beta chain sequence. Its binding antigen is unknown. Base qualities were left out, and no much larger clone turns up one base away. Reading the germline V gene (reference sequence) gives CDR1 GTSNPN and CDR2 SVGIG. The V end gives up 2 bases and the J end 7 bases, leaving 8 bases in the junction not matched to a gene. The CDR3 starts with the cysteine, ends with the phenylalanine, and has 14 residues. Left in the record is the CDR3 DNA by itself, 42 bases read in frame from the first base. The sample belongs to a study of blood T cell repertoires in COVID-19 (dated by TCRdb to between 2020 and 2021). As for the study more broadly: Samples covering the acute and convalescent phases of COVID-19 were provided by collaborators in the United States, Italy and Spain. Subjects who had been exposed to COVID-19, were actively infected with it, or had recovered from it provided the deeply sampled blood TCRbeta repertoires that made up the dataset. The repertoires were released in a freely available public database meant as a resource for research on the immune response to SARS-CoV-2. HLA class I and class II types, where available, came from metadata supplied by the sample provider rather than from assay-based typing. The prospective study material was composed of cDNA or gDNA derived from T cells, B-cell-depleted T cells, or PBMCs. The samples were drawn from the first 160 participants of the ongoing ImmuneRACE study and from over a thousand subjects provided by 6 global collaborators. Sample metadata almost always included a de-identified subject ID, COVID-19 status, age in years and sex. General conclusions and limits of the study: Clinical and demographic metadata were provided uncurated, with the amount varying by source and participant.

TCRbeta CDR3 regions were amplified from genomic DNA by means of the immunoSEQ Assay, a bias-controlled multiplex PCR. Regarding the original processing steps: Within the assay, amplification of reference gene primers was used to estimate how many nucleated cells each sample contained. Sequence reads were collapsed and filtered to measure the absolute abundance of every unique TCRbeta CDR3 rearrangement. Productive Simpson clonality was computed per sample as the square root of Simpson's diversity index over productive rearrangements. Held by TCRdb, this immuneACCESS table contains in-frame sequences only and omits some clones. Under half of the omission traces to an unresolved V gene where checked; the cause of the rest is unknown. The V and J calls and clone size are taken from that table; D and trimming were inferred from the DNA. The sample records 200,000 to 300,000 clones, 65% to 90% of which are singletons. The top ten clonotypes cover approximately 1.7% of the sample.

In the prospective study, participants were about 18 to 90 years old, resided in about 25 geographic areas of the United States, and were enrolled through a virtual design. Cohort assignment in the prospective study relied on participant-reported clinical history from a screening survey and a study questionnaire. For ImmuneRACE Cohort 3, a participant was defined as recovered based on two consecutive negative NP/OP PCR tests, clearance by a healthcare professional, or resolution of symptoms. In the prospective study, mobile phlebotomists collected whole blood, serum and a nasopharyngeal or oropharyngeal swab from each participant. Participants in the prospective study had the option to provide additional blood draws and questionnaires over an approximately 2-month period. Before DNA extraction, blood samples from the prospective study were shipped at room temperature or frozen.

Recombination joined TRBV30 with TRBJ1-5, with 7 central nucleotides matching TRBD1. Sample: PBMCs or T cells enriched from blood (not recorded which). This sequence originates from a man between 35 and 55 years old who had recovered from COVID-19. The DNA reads TGTGCCTGGAGTAATGACAGGGTCAACCAGCCCCAGCATTTT. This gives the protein CAWSNDRVNQPQHF.